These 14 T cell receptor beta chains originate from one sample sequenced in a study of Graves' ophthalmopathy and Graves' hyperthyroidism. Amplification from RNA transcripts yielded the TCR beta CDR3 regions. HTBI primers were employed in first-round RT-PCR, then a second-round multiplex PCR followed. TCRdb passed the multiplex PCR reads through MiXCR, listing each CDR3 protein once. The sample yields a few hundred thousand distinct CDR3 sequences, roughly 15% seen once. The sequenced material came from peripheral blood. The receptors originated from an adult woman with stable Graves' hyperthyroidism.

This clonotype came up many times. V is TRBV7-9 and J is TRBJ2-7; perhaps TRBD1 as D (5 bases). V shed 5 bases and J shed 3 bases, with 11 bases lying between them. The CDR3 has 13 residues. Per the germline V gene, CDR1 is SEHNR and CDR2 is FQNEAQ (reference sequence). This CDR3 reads CASSKDNYYEQYF. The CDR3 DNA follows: TGTGCCAGCAGCAAGGACAACTACTACGAGCAGTACTTC. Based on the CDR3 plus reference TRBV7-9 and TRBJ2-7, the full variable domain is DTGVSQNPRHKITKRGQNVTFRCDPISEHNRLYWYRQTLGQGPEFLTYFQNEAQLEKSRLLSDRFSAERPKGSFSTLEIQRTEQGDSAMYLCASSKDNYYEQYFGPGTRLTVT.

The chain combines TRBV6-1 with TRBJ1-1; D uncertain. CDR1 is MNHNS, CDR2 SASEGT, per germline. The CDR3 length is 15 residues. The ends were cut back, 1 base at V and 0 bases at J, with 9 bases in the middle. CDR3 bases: TGTGCCAGCAGTGAAGTCGTGGCTGTGAACACTGAAGCTTTCTTT. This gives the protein CASSEVVAVNTEAFF.

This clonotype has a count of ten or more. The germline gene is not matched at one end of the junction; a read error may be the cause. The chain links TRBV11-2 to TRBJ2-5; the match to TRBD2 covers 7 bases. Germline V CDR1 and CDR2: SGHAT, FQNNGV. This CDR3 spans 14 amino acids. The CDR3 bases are TGTGCCAGCAGCTTAGTCGGGACTATGGTCGTGAATGACTTC. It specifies CASSLVGTMVVNDF. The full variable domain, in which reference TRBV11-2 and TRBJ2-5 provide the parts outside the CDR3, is EAGVAQSPRYKIIEKRQSVAFWCNPISGHATLYWYQQILGQGPKLLIQFQNNGVVDDSQLPKDRFSAERLKGVDSTLKIQPAKLEDSAVYLCASSLVGTMVVNDFGPGTRLLVL.

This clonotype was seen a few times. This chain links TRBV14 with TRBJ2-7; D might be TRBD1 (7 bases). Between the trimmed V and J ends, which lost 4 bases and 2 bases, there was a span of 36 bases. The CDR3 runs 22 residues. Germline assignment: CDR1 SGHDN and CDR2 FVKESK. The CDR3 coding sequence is TGTGCCAGCAGCCCTCGGTTCAAATTCGATACTCAAAGACAGGGAGGTACCTACGAGCAGTACTTC. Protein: CASSPRFKFDTQRQGGTYEQYF.

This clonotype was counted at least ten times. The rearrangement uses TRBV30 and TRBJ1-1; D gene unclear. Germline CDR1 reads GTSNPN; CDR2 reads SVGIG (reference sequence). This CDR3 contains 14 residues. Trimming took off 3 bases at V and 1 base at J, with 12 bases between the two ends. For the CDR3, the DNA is TGTGCCTGGAGCAGACGGGTTACGAACACTGAAGCTTTCTTT. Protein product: CAWSRRVTNTEAFF.

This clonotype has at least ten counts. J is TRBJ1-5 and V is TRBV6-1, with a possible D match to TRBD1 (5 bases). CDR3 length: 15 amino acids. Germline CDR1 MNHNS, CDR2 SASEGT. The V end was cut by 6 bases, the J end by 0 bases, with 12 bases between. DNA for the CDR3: TGTGCCAGCAGACCCGGACAAAATAGCAATCAGCCCCAGCATTTT. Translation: CASRPGQNSNQPQHF.

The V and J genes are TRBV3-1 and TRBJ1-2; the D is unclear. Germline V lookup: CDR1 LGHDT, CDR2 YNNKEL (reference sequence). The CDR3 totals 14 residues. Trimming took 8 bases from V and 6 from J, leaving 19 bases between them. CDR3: CASGARRALDGYTF. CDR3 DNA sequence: TGTGCCAGCGGCGCAAGGAGGGCCCTAGATGGCTACACCTTC.

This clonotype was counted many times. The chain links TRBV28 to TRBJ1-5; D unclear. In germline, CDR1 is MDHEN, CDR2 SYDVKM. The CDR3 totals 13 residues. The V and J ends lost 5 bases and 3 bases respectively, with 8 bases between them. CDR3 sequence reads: CASSETNNQPQHF. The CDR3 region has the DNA TGTGCCAGCAGTGAGACAAACAATCAGCCCCAGCATTTT. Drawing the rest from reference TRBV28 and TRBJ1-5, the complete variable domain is DVKVTQSSRYLVKRTGEKVFLECVQDMDHENMFWYRQDPGLGLRLIYFSYDVKMKEKGDIPEGYSVSREKKERFSLILESASTNQTSMYLCASSETNNQPQHFGDGTRLSIL.

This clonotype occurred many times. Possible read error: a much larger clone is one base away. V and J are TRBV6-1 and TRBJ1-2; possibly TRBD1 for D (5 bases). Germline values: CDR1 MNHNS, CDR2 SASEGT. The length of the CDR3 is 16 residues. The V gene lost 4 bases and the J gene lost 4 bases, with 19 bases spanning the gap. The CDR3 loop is CASSAQTAFEAYGYTF. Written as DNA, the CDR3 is TGTGCCAGCAGTGCCCAGACAGCATTCGAAGCCTATGGCTACACCTTC.

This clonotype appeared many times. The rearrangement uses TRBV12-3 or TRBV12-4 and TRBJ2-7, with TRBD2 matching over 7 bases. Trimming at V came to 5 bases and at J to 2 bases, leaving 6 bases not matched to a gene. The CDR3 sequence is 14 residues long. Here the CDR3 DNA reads TGTGCCAGCAGTCAAACGGCGGGGGCCTACGAGCAGTACTTC. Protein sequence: CASSQTAGAYEQYF.

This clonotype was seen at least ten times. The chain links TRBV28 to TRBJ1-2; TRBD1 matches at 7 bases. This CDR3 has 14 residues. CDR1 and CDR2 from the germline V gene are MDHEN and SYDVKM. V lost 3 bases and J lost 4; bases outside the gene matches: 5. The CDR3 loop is CASSFRQGLYGYTF. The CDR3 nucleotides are TGTGCCAGCAGTTTCCGACAGGGACTCTATGGCTACACCTTC.

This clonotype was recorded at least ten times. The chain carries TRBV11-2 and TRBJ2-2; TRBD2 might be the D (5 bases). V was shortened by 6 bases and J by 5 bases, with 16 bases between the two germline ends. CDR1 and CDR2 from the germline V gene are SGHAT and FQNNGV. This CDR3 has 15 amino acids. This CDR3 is CASSHFSGRTGELFF. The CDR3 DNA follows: TGTGCCAGCAGTCATTTCAGCGGAAGGACCGGGGAGCTGTTTTTT.

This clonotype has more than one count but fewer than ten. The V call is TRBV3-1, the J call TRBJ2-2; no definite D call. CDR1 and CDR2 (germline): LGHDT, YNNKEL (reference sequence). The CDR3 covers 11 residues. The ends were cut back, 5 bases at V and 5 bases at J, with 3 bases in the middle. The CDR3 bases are TGTGCCAGCAGCACGACCGGGGAGCTGTTTTTT. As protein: CASSTTGELFF.

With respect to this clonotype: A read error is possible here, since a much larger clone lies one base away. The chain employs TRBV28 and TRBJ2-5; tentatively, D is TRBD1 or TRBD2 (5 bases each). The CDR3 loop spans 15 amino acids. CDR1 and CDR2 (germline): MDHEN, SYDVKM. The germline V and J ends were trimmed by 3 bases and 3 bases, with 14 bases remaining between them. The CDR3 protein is CASSFAGIGEETQYF. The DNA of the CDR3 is TGTGCCAGCAGTTTTGCCGGGATAGGGGAAGAGACCCAGTACTTC.